These 20 T cell receptor beta chains came from one sample sequenced in a study of blood T cell repertoires in COVID-19. TCRdb's table, derived via immunoSEQ multiplex PCR, lists solely in-frame clones and lacks some. The table has tens of thousands of clones, around 67% seen once. The sequenced sample consisted of peripheral blood. These receptors were obtained from a man in his 70s with COVID-19, enrolled during active disease.

DNA for the CDR3: TGTGCCAGCAGCTTCTTGACAGGTCCCACAGATACGCAGTATTTT. This sequence encodes CASSFLTGPTDTQYF. The rearrangement uses TRBV7-9 and TRBJ2-3; D perhaps matches TRBD1 (6 bases). V shed 3 bases and J shed 2 bases, with 12 bases lying between them. This CDR3 has 15 amino acids. Germline-derived CDR1 and CDR2 are SEHNR and FQNEAQ (reference sequence).

The chain is built from TRBV27 and TRBJ2-7; 10 positions match TRBD1. Germline CDR1 and CDR2: MNHEY and SMNVEV (reference sequence). This CDR3 spans 15 amino acids. The V and J ends lost 5 bases and 5 bases, in that order; junction bases with no gene match: 9. CDR3 amino acids: CASSAPGQGIHEQYF. The CDR3 coding sequence is TGTGCCAGCAGTGCCCCGGGACAGGGGATACACGAGCAGTACTTC.

This clone appeared a few times. This rearrangement joins TRBV27 to TRBJ2-7, with D possibly TRBD1 on 5 matching bases. Trimming stripped 3 bases from V and 5 bases from J, with 11 bases between. The CDR3 is made up of 13 amino acids. The germline CDR1 and CDR2 sequences are MNHEY and SMNVEV (reference sequence). The CDR3 nucleotides are TGTGCCAGCAGTTTTGTAGGGGCCCACGAGCAGTACTTC. Its translation is CASSFVGAHEQYF.

With respect to this clone: At one boundary the junction diverges from the germline segment, which might be a read error. This chain joins TRBV11-2 and TRBJ1-4; D possibly corresponds to TRBD1 (5 bases). CDR3 length: 12 residues. CDR1 is SGHAT and CDR2 is FQNNGV in the germline V gene. As DNA, the CDR3 is TGTGCCAGCAGCCCCGACAGAGAAAAACTATTTTTT. Its protein product is CASSPDREKLFF.

This rearrangement joins TRBV28 to TRBJ2-7; 7 nucleotides align to TRBD1. The V segment lost 1 base and the J segment 6 bases; nucleotides outside the gene matches: 6. This CDR3 has 14 residues. In germline, CDR1 is MDHEN, CDR2 SYDVKM. The CDR3 spells CASSLLDREPEQYF. Written as DNA, the CDR3 is TGTGCCAGCAGTTTATTAGACAGGGAACCCGAGCAGTACTTC.

This sequence joins TRBV6-5 and TRBJ2-4; D perhaps matches TRBD1 (6 bases). Germline CDR1 and CDR2: MNHEY and SVGAGI. The CDR3 runs to 15 residues. The germline V and J ends were trimmed by 2 bases and 1 base, with 9 bases remaining between them. CDR3: CASSYHTGAKNIQYF. DNA for the CDR3: TGTGCCAGCAGTTACCACACAGGGGCCAAAAACATTCAGTACTTC.

The rearrangement links TRBV5-4 to TRBJ2-2, with 7 positions matching TRBD1. V was pared by 2 bases and J by 2 bases, with 3 bases of the junction left unmatched. CDR1 and CDR2 from the germline V gene are SGHNT and YYREEE (reference sequence). The CDR3 sequence is 15 residues long. The chain's CDR3 is CASSFDRVNTGELFF. The CDR3 DNA is TGTGCCAGCAGCTTCGACAGGGTTAACACCGGGGAGCTGTTTTTT.

The chain joins TRBV7-2 to TRBJ1-1; the match to TRBD1 covers 7 bases. Germline V gene lookup returns CDR1 SGHTA and CDR2 FQGNSA. J was trimmed by 8 bases and V by 5 bases; bases with no gene match: 17. There are 16 residues in the CDR3. The CDR3 DNA sequence: TGTGCCAGCAGCCCCCAGTCAGGGGGGCCTGGGGGGGAAGCTTTCTTT. This translates into CASSPQSGGPGGEAFF.

The rearrangement links TRBV7-8 to TRBJ2-7; possible D gene TRBD2, 6 bases. The germline gives CDR1 SGHVS, CDR2 FQNEAQ. CDR3 length: 14 amino acids. Deletions cut 3 bases from V and 6 bases from J, with 15 bases between. CDR3 protein: CASSFSIGGSEQYF. The CDR3 bases are TGTGCCAGCAGCTTCTCCATAGGAGGGTCCGAGCAGTACTTC.

This rearrangement joins TRBV11-2 to TRBJ2-1; D call uncertain. Trimming took 4 bases from V and 4 from J, leaving 14 bases between them. Germline CDR1 is SGHAT and CDR2 is FQNNGV. The CDR3 length is 15 residues. The CDR3 sequence is CASSSLSLLYNEQFF. The CDR3, as DNA: TGTGCCAGCAGCTCTCTTTCCCTCCTTTACAATGAGCAGTTCTTC.

The gene calls are TRBV28 and TRBJ2-3, with D possibly being TRBD1 (6 bases). Trimming took off 5 bases at V and 11 bases at J, with 11 bases between the two ends. CDR1 and CDR2 from the germline V gene are MDHEN and SYDVKM. The CDR3 consists of 11 residues. The CDR3 bases are TGTGCCAGCAGTCCCCCGGGACAGCAGTATTTT. Its protein is CASSPPGQQYF.

The chain uses TRBV28 and TRBJ1-4; D not resolved. V lost 2 bases and J 5 bases, leaving 6 bases between the germline ends. Germline V CDR1 and CDR2: MDHEN, SYDVKM. The CDR3 loop spans 13 amino acids. The CDR3 nucleotides are TGTGCCAGCAGTTTAGACGGGAATGAAAAACTGTTTTTT. Protein: CASSLDGNEKLFF.

The CDR3 sequence is CASSQEAGGYREKLFF. CDR3 DNA: TGTGCCAGCAGCCAAGAAGCGGGGGGCTATCGTGAAAAACTGTTTTTT. The V call is TRBV14, the J call TRBJ1-4; possibly TRBD1 for D (6 bases). V lost 0 bases and J 7 bases, leaving 15 bases between the germline ends. Germline loops: CDR1 SGHDN, CDR2 FVKESK. The CDR3 consists of 16 residues.

The V gene is TRBV24-1, the J gene TRBJ2-2, with a possible D match to TRBD2 (6 bases). The CDR3 sequence is 15 residues long. Per the germline V gene, CDR1 is KGHDR and CDR2 is SFDVKD. V lost 0 bases and J 3 bases, leaving 7 bases between the germline ends. In nucleotides, the CDR3 is TGTGCCACCAGTGATTTGGGGGGGTACACCGGGGAGCTGTTTTTT. Its protein is CATSDLGGYTGELFF.

J is TRBJ1-1 and V is TRBV5-1, with D hard to call. CDR1 SGHRS and CDR2 YFSETQ come from the germline V gene. Trimming took 4 bases from V and 0 from J, leaving 7 bases between them. CDR3 length: 13 amino acids. CDR3 loop: CASSPSVNTEAFF. CDR3 in DNA: TGCGCCAGCAGCCCCTCAGTGAACACTGAAGCTTTCTTT.

The genes are TRBV7-9 and TRBJ2-1, with TRBD1 matching over 7 bases. The CDR3 covers 14 residues. V gave up 1 base and J gave up 7 bases; unmatched junction bases: 4. In germline, CDR1 is SEHNR, CDR2 FQNEAQ (reference sequence). Here the CDR3 reads CASSLVGTVNEQFF. The CDR3 DNA is TGTGCCAGCAGCTTAGTAGGGACAGTGAATGAGCAGTTCTTC. Together with reference TRBV7-9 and TRBJ2-1, the CDR3 gives the full variable domain: DTGVSQNPRHKITKRGQNVTFRCDPISEHNRLYWYRQTLGQGPEFLTYFQNEAQLEKSRLLSDRFSAERPKGSFSTLEIQRTEQGDSAMYLCASSLVGTVNEQFFGPGTRLTVL.

The chain links TRBV27 to TRBJ2-1; 10 bases agree with TRBD1. V trimming: 6 bases; J trimming: 5 bases; junction bases outside the gene matches: 10. Germline CDR1 is MNHEY and CDR2 is SMNVEV (reference sequence). The CDR3 contains 16 residues. The CDR3 sequence is CASSTFGTGDNNEQFF. The CDR3 nucleotides read TGTGCCAGCAGCACATTCGGGACAGGGGACAACAATGAGCAGTTCTTC.

The V gene is TRBV3-1 (or the pseudogene TRBV3-2), the J gene TRBJ1-2; the D gene is possibly TRBD1 (5 bases). The CDR3 is made up of 14 amino acids. V shed 7 bases and J shed 8 bases, with 20 bases lying between them. Germline V gene lookup returns CDR1 LGHDT and CDR2 YNNKEL (reference sequence). The DNA of the CDR3 is TGTGCCAGCATCCCCCGCGGGGGGGGATTCGGCTACACCTTC. Translating it yields CASIPRGGGFGYTF.

This clone was counted once. The gene calls are TRBV28 and TRBJ1-2; D is possibly TRBD1 (5 bases). The germline V gene encodes CDR1 MDHEN and CDR2 SYDVKM. The V end was cut by 1 base, the J end by 6 bases, with 12 bases between. The CDR3 length is 14 residues. The DNA of the CDR3 is TGTGCCAGCAGTTTATACCGGACACAAAATGGCTACACCTTC. This encodes CASSLYRTQNGYTF.

The chain couples TRBV7-3 to TRBJ1-6, with 7 bases aligning to TRBD1. The CDR3 extends over 14 amino acids. V shed 2 bases, J shed 8 bases, and the junction held 3 bases outside the gene matches. CDR1 is SGHTA, CDR2 FQGTGA, per germline. The CDR3 sequence: CASSLQGVYSPLHF. The CDR3, as DNA: TGTGCCAGCAGCTTACAGGGGGTGTATTCACCCCTCCACTTT.